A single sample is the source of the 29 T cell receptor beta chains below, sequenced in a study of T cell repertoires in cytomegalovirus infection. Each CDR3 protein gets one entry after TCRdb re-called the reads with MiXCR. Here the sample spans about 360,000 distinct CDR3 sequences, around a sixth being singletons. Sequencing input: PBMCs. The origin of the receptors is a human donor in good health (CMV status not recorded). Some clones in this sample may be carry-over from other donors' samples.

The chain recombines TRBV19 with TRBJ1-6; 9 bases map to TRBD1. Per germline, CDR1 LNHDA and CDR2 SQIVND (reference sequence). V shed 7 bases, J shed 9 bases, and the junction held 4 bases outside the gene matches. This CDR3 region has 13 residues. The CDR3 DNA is TGTGCCAGTATTGGACAGGGGTTTTCACCCCTCCACTTT. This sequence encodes CASIGQGFSPLHF.

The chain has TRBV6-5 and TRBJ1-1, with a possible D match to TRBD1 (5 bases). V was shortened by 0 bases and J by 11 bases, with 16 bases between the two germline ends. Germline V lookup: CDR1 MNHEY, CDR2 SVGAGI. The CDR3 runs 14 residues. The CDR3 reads CASSYSMNGAMAFF. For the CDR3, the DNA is TGTGCCAGCAGTTACTCGATGAATGGGGCCATGGCTTTCTTT.

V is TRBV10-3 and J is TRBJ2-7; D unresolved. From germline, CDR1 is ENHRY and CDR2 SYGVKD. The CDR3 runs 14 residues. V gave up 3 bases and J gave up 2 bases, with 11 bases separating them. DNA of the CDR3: TGTGCCATCAGTGATATAGTAACCCCCTACGAGCAGTACTTC. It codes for CAISDIVTPYEQYF.

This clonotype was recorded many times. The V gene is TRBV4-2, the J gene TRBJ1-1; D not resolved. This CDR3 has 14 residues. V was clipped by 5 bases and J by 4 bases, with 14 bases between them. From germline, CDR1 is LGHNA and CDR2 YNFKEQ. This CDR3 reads CASSSDLLGTEAFF. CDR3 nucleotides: TGTGCCAGCAGCTCCGACCTGTTAGGCACTGAAGCTTTCTTT.

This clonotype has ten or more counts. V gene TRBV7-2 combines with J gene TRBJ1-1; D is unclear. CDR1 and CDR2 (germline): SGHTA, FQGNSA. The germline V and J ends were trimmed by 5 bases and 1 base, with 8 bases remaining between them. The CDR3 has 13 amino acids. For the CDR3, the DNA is TGTGCCAGCAGCCCCCCGGCGAACACTGAAGCTTTCTTT. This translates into CASSPPANTEAFF.

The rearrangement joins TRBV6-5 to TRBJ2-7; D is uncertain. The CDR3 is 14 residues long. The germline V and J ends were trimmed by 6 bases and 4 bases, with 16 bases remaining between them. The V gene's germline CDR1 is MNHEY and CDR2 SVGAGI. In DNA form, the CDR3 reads TGTGCCAGCAGCTTGGGTAGGGTGGGGTACGAGCAGTACTTC. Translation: CASSLGRVGYEQYF.

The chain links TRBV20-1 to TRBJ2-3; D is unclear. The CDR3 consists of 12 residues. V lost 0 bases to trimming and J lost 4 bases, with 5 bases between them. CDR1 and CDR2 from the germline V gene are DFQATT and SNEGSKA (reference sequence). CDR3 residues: CSARDLSDTQYF. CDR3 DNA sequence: TGCAGTGCTAGAGATCTTTCAGATACGCAGTATTTT.

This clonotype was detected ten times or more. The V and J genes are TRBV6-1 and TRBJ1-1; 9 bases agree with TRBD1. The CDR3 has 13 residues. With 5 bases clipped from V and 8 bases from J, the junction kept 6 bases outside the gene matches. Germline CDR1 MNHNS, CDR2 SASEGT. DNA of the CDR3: TGTGCCAGCAGTTCGGACAGGGGAGGGGAAGCTTTCTTT. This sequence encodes CASSSDRGGEAFF.

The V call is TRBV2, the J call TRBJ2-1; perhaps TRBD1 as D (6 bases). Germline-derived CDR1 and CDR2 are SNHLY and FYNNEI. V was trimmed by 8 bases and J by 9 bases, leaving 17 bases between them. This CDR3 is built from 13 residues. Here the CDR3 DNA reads TGTGCCAGCCTAACAGGGCGCCTTGGTGAGCAGTTCTTC. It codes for CASLTGRLGEQFF.

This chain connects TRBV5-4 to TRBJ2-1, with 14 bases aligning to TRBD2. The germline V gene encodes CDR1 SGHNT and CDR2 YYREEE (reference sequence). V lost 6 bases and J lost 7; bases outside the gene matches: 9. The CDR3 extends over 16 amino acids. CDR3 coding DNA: TGTGCCAGCACCTATCGACTAGCGGGGGGGAAGAATGAGCAGTTCTTC. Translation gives CASTYRLAGGKNEQFF.

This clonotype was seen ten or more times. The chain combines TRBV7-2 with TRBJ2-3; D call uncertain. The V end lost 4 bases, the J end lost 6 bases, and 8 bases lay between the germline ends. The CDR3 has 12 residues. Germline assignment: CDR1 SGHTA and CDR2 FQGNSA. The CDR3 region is CASSSPYDTQYF. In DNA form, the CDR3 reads TGTGCCAGCAGCTCCCCTTACGATACGCAGTATTTT. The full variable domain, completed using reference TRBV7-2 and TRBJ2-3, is GAGVSQSPSNKVTEKGKDVELRCDPISGHTALYWYRQSLGQGLEFLIYFQGNSAPDKSGLPSDRFSAERTGGSVSTLTIQRTQQEDSAVYLCASSSPYDTQYFGPGTRLTVL.

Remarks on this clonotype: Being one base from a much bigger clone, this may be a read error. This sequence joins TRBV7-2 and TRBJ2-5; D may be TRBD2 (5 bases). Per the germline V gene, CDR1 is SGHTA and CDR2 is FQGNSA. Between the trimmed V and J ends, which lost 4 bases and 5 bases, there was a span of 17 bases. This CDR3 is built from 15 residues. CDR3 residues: CASSSFTGSLETQYF. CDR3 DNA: TGTGCCAGCAGCTCCTTCACGGGGTCCCTGGAGACCCAGTACTTC. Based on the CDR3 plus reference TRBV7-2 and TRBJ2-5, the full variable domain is GAGVSQSPSNKVTEKGKDVELRCDPISGHTALYWYRQSLGQGLEFLIYFQGNSAPDKSGLPSDRFSAERTGGSVSTLTIQRTQQEDSAVYLCASSSFTGSLETQYFGPGTRLLVL.

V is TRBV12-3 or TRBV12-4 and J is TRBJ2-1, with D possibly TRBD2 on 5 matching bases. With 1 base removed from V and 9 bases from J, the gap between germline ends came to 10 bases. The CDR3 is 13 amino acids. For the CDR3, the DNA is TGTGCCAGCAGTTTAGGGTCGAGGGCTGAGCAGTTCTTC. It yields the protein CASSLGSRAEQFF.

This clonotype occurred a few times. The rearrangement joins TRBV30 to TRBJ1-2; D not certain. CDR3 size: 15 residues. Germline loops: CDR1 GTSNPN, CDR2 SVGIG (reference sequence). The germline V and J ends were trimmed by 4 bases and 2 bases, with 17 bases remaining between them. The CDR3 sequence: CAWTRPPAGNYGYTF. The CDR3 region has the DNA TGTGCCTGGACCCGACCCCCGGCGGGGAACTATGGCTACACCTTC. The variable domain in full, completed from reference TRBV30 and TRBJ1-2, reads SQTIHQWPATLVQPVGSPLSLECTVEGTSNPNLYWYRQAAGRGLQLLFYSVGIGQISSEVPQNLSASRPQDRQFILSSKKLLLSDSGFYLCAWTRPPAGNYGYTFGSGTRLTVV.

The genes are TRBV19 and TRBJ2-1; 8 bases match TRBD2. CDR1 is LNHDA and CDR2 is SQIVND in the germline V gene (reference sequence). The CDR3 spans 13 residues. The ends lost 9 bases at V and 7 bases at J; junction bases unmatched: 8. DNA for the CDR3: TGTGCCAGCCACAGGACTAGCTCGAATGAGCAGTTCTTC. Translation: CASHRTSSNEQFF.

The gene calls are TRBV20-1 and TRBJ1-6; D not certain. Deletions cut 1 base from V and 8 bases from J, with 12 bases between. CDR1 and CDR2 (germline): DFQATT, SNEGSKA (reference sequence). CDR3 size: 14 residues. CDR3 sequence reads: CSARVPSTDSPLHF. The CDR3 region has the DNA TGCAGTGCTAGAGTTCCGTCTACGGATTCACCCCTCCACTTT.

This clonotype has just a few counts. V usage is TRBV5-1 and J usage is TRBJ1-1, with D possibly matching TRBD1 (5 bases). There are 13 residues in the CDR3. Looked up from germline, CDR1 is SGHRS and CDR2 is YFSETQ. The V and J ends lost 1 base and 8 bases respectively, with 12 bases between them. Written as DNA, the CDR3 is TGCGCCAGCAGCTTGACCCTAGGGGAAGAAGCTTTCTTT. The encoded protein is CASSLTLGEEAFF.

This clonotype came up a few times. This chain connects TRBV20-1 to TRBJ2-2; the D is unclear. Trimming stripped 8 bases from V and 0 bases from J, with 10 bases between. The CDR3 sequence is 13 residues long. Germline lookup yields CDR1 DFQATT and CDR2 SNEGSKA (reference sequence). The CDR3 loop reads CSSEGPNTGELFF. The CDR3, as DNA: TGCAGTTCCGAAGGGCCGAACACCGGGGAGCTGTTTTTT.

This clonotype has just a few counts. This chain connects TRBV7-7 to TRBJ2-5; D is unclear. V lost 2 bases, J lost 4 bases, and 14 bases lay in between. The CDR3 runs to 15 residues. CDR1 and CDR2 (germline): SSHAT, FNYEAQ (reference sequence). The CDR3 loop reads CASSLRAAPGETQYF. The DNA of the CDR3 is TGTGCCAGCAGCTTACGGGCGGCGCCGGGAGAGACCCAGTACTTC.

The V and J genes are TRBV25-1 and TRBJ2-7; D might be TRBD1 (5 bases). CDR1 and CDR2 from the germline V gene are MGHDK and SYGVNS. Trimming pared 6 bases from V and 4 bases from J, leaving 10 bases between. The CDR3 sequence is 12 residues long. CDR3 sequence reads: CASRGRGYEQYF. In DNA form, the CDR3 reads TGTGCCAGCAGGGGAAGGGGTTACGAGCAGTACTTC.

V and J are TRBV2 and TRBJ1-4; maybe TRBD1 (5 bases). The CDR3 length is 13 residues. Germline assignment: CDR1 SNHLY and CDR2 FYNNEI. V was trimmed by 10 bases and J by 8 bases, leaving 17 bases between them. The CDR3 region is CATNLERGEKLFF. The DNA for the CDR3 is TGTGCCACAAATCTGGAGAGGGGAGAAAAACTGTTTTTT.

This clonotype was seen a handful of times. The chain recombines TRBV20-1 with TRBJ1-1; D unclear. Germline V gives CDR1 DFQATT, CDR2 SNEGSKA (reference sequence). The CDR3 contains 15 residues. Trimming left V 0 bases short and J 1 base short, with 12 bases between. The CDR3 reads CSARDRVTGNTEAFF. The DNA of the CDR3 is TGCAGTGCTAGAGATCGCGTCACTGGGAACACTGAAGCTTTCTTT.

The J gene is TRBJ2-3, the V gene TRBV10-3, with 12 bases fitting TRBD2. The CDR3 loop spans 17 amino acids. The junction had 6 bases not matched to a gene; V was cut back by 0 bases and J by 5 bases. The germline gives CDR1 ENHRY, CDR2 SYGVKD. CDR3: CAISESSLAGGKDTQYF. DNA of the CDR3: TGTGCCATCAGTGAGTCGAGCCTAGCGGGGGGGAAAGATACGCAGTATTTT.

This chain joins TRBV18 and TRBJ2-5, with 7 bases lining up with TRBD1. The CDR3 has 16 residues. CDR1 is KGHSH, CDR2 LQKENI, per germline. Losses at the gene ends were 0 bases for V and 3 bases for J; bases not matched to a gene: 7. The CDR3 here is CASSPPWDSRKETQYF. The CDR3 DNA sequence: TGTGCCAGCTCACCACCCTGGGACAGCAGAAAAGAGACCCAGTACTTC.

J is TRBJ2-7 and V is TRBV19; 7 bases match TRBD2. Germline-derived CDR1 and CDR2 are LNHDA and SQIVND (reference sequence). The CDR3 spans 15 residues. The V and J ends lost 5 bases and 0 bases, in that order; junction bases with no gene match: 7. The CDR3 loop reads CASSELATSSYEQYF. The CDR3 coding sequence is TGTGCCAGTAGTGAACTAGCGACCAGCTCCTACGAGCAGTACTTC. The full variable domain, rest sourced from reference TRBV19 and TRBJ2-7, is DGGITQSPKYLFRKEGQNVTLSCEQNLNHDAMYWYRQDPGQGLRLIYYSQIVNDFQKGDIAEGYSVSREKKESFPLTVTSAQKNPTAFYLCASSELATSSYEQYFGPGTRLTVT.

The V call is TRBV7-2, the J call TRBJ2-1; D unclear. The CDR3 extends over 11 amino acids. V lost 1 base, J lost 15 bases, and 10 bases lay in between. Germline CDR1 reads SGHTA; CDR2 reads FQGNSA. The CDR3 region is CASSLGGARFF. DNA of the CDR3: TGTGCCAGCAGCTTAGGGGGTGCCCGGTTCTTC.

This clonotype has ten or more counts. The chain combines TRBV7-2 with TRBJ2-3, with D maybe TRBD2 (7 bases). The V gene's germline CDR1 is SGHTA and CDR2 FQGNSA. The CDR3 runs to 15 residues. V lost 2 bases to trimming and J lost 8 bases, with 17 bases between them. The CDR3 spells CASSLNGGRDGTQYF. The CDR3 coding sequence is TGTGCCAGCAGCTTAAACGGGGGGCGAGATGGTACGCAGTATTTT. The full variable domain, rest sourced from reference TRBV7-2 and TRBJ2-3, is GAGVSQSPSNKVTEKGKDVELRCDPISGHTALYWYRQSLGQGLEFLIYFQGNSAPDKSGLPSDRFSAERTGGSVSTLTIQRTQQEDSAVYLCASSLNGGRDGTQYFGPGTRLTVL.

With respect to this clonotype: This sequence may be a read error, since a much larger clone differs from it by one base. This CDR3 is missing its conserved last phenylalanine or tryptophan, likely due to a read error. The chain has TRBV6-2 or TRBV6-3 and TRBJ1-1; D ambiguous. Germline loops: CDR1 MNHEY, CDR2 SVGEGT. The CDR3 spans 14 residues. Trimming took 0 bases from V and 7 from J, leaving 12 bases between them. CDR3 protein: CASSYSGRWSEAFS. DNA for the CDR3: TGTGCCAGCAGTTACTCCGGACGGTGGAGTGAAGCTTTCTCT.

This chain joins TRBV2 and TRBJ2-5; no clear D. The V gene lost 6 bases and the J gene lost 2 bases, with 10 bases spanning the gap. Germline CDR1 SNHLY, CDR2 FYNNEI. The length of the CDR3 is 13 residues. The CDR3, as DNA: TGTGCCAGCAGAGCTGATATACAAGAGACCCAGTACTTC. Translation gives CASRADIQETQYF.